This is a list of T cell receptor beta chains from one sample in a study of human T cells and chemical hapten exposure. Each CDR3 protein is one row after TCRdb ran MiXCR on the RACE reads. The sample holds about 340,000 distinct CDR3 sequences, roughly 6.9% seen once. Sequences were derived from whole blood, sampled in connection with sensitization to the hapten diphenylcyclopropenone (DPC). These receptors were obtained from a woman younger than 30 with alopecia areata. Some clones in this sample may be carry-over from other donors' samples. Each CDR3 is given with its conserved first and last residue. The order of the fields is V gene, CDR3 length, clone size, J gene, CDR3 protein. Clone size appears in some rows only: once, few, many, or a class for an expanded clone.

V: TRBV7-2; length: 16; size: -; J: TRBJ2-2; CDR3: CASRLQGAVYTGELFF
V: TRBV6-5; length: 15; size: -; J: TRBJ2-3; CDR3: CASSHGGQGADTQYF
V: TRBV18; length: 12; size: many; J: TRBJ1-1; CDR3: CASSLLYTEAFF
V: TRBV27; length: 15; size: -; J: TRBJ1-6; CDR3: CASSFEFSYNSPLHF
V: TRBV5-1; length: 15; size: -; J: TRBJ2-3; CDR3: CASTEGQAGADTQYF
V: TRBV3-1; length: 12; size: few; J: TRBJ2-2; CDR3: CASQWFSGELFF
V: TRBV4-3; length: 17; size: few; J: TRBJ2-1; CDR3: CASSPSRGGATYNEQFF
V: TRBV29-1; length: 13; size: few; J: TRBJ1-2; CDR3: CSANGGVGYGYTF
V: TRBV18; length: 16; size: -; J: TRBJ2-3; CDR3: CASSPPRRGGLDTQYF
V: TRBV4-1; length: 17; size: -; J: TRBJ1-4; CDR3: CASSLRAPGQANEKLFF
V: TRBV4-3; length: 14; size: -; J: TRBJ2-3; CDR3: CASSQRLGSDTQYF
V: TRBV29-1; length: 12; size: -; J: TRBJ1-3; CDR3: CVGGASGNTIYF
V: TRBV7-2; length: 15; size: -; J: TRBJ2-3; CDR3: CASSYQRGVTDTQYF
V: TRBV2; length: 17; size: -; J: TRBJ1-1; CDR3: CASTESGGFLQKTEAFF
V: TRBV4-3; length: 15; size: few; J: TRBJ1-5; CDR3: CASSQQPDSNQPQHF
V: TRBV29-1; length: 9; size: -; J: TRBJ1-5; CDR3: CSVRLPQHF
V: TRBV4-2; length: 16; size: few; J: TRBJ2-6; CDR3: CASSQVRVSGANVLTF
V: TRBV20-1; length: 11; size: -; J: TRBJ2-3; CDR3: CSAPRADTQYF